This T cell receptor (beta chain) comes out of a study of blood T cell repertoires in COVID-19. As for the study in general: Sample material is recorded as cDNA or gDNA derived from T cells, B-cell-depleted T cells, or PBMCs.

Clones were read by immunoSEQ multiplex PCR, and TCRdb kept only the in-frame ones, dropping some. The table includes about 200,000 clones, approximately 86% detected once. The V gene lost 7 bases and the J gene lost 5 bases, with 14 bases spanning the gap. The CDR3 is made up of 14 amino acids. CDR1 is MDHEN, CDR2 SYDVKM, per germline. This sequence was found in a man in his sixties with acute or convalescent COVID-19. The chain joins TRBV28 to TRBJ1-4; D may be TRBD1 (5 bases). Sequences were obtained from peripheral blood. CDR3 DNA sequence: TGTGCCAGCACCACAGGTAGCCCCAATGAAAAACTGTTTTTT. It yields the protein CASTTGSPNEKLFF.